Listed here are 27 T cell receptor beta chains from one sample, sequenced in a study of blood T cell repertoires in COVID-19. Using immunoSEQ multiplex PCR, the repertoire was profiled, and TCRdb retains in-frame clones only, with some absent. This repertoire shows approximately 15,000 clones, 84% found once; its top ten account for roughly 32%. The source material was peripheral blood. The receptors were gathered from a man aged 50-59 years with active COVID-19.

The chain is built from TRBV27 and TRBJ2-7, with D perhaps TRBD1 (6 bases). Trimming removed 3 bases at V and 2 bases at J, with 17 bases between. The CDR3 has 16 amino acids. Germline CDR1 and CDR2: MNHEY and SMNVEV (reference sequence). The CDR3 is CASSFRFLQGAYEQYF. For the CDR3, the DNA is TGTGCCAGCAGTTTTCGGTTTCTACAGGGAGCCTACGAGCAGTACTTC.

V and J are TRBV6-2 or TRBV6-3 and TRBJ1-5; D is unclear. The CDR3 runs 14 residues. Germline-derived CDR1 and CDR2 are MNHEY and SVGEGT. V lost 2 bases and J 9 bases, leaving 14 bases between the germline ends. Here the CDR3 DNA reads TGTGCCAGCAGTTACGTGAACGGCCGGGGGCCCCAGCATTTT. Protein product: CASSYVNGRGPQHF.

The V and J genes are TRBV6-2 or TRBV6-3 and TRBJ2-1, with 9 bases aligning to TRBD2. Unmatched junction bases numbered 11, after V lost 5 bases and J lost 6 bases. The CDR3 runs 16 residues. The germline CDR1 and CDR2 sequences are MNHEY and SVGEGT. In DNA, the CDR3 is TGTGCCAGCAGTCTGTCACCGGGACTAGCCCTCAATGAGCAGTTCTTC. Amino acids: CASSLSPGLALNEQFF.

This clone occurred once. The rearrangement uses TRBV7-9 and TRBJ2-5; weak D call: TRBD1 (8 bases). Germline values: CDR1 SEHNR, CDR2 FQNEAQ (reference sequence). The CDR3 has 18 residues. V was shortened by 2 bases and J by 5 bases, with 24 bases between the two germline ends. The CDR3 region is CASSLKAGVQGARETQYF. The CDR3 DNA sequence: TGTGCCAGCAGCTTAAAGGCGGGGGTCCAGGGGGCACGGGAGACCCAGTACTTC.

The V and J genes are TRBV2 and TRBJ2-1, with a weak D call TRBD1 (5 bases). The germline V gene encodes CDR1 SNHLY and CDR2 FYNNEI. V lost 8 bases and J lost 0, with 17 bases in between. The CDR3 consists of 16 residues. Written as DNA, the CDR3 is TGTGCCAGCGCGAAAAGGGGTGATCCCTCCTACAATGAGCAGTTCTTC. Its protein is CASAKRGDPSYNEQFF.

The chain recombines TRBV25-1 with TRBJ2-7; D is perhaps TRBD1 (6 bases). V lost 4 bases and J 6 bases, leaving 19 bases between the germline ends. The CDR3 runs 15 residues. The germline V gene encodes CDR1 MGHDK and CDR2 SYGVNS. As DNA, the CDR3 is TGTGCCAGCAGTGGGACCACAGGGCGGCGGCGCGAGCAGTACTTC. The encoded protein is CASSGTTGRRREQYF.

V is TRBV9 and J is TRBJ2-7, with 7 nucleotides matching TRBD2. The V gene end was trimmed by 0 bases and the J gene end by 2 bases; junction bases not matched to a gene: 5. CDR1 is SGDLS, CDR2 YYNGEE, per germline. The CDR3 is made up of 15 amino acids. The CDR3 coding sequence is TGTGCCAGCAGCGTAGAAGCGGGACGAGCCTACGAGCAGTACTTC. It yields the protein CASSVEAGRAYEQYF.

The chain uses TRBV9 and TRBJ2-3; D not certain. Trimming stripped 0 bases from V and 3 bases from J, with 14 bases between. The CDR3 consists of 16 residues. The germline V gene has CDR1 SGDLS and CDR2 YYNGEE. CDR3 sequence reads: CASSVAATYETDTQYF. DNA of the CDR3: TGTGCCAGCAGCGTAGCCGCGACTTACGAAACAGATACGCAGTATTTT.

This clone was seen just once. V usage is TRBV5-1 and J usage is TRBJ2-1; D call uncertain. Per germline, CDR1 SGHRS and CDR2 YFSETQ. There are 14 residues in the CDR3. Trimming took 0 bases from V and 10 from J, leaving 14 bases between them. In DNA, the CDR3 is TGCGCCAGCAGCTTGGACAGCCCCGATGGGGAGCAGTTCTTC. Translated, it gives CASSLDSPDGEQFF.

A word on this clone: At one end the junction does not follow the germline gene, possibly because of a read error. The CDR3 nucleotides read TGTGCCAGCAGCCCAGGACAGGGGCCGCAATTTTTC. Translating gives CASSPGQGPQFF. The chain has TRBV7-8 and TRBJ2-7; 9 bases match TRBD1. The CDR3 runs 12 residues. Germline values: CDR1 SGHVS, CDR2 FQNEAQ.

This clone has more than one count but fewer than ten. The genes are TRBV15 and TRBJ2-7; D is possibly TRBD2 (5 bases). CDR3 length equals 16 residues. Germline values: CDR1 LNHNV, CDR2 YYDKDF (reference sequence). Trimming pared 3 bases from V and 7 bases from J, leaving 22 bases between. The CDR3 bases are TGTGCCACCAGCAGTGTTCCAACCCTAGCCTGGCAAGAGCAGTACTTC. It is translated as CATSSVPTLAWQEQYF.

This clone was seen more than once but under ten times. The chain combines TRBV7-2 with TRBJ2-1; the match to TRBD2 covers 15 bases. Germline values: CDR1 SGHTA, CDR2 FQGNSA. The J segment lost 8 bases and the V segment lost 3 bases, leaving 5 bases of the junction unmatched. There are 16 residues in the CDR3. The CDR3 region is CASSFGTSGRNDEQFF. CDR3 in DNA: TGTGCCAGCAGCTTCGGGACTAGCGGGAGGAATGATGAGCAGTTCTTC.

The chain uses TRBV19 and TRBJ2-1; 8 nucleotides match TRBD2. Trimming took 7 bases from V and 5 from J; bases not matched to a gene: 7. This CDR3 has 14 residues. The germline CDR1 and CDR2 sequences are LNHDA and SQIVND (reference sequence). The CDR3: CASTKGTRDNEQFF. DNA for the CDR3: TGTGCCAGTACCAAGGGGACTAGAGACAATGAGCAGTTCTTC.

The V call is TRBV19, the J call TRBJ2-1; the match to TRBD2 covers 9 bases. J lost 4 bases, V lost 7 bases, and 11 bases had no gene match. Germline loops: CDR1 LNHDA, CDR2 SQIVND (reference sequence). CDR3 size: 16 residues. CDR3 DNA sequence: TGTGCCAGTAATGGGGTAGCGGGAGAGGATTACAATGAGCAGTTCTTC. Its translation: CASNGVAGEDYNEQFF.

V usage is TRBV18 and J usage is TRBJ2-1; D possibly corresponds to TRBD2 (6 bases). Germline CDR1 is KGHSH and CDR2 is LQKENI. This CDR3 contains 17 residues. V lost 0 bases to trimming and J lost 0 bases, with 12 bases between them. This CDR3 is CASSPPRDQPSYNEQFF. CDR3 in DNA: TGTGCCAGCTCACCACCGCGGGATCAACCCTCCTACAATGAGCAGTTCTTC.

This clone showed up just a few times. Relative to the germline gene, one junction end is altered; a read error may explain this. The gene calls are TRBV20-1 and TRBJ2-7; a weak D match, TRBD2 (6 bases). The CDR3 contains 11 residues. Germline-derived CDR1 and CDR2 are DFQATT and SNEGSKA (reference sequence). CDR3 protein: CSARGGYEQYF. CDR3 sequence (DNA): TGCAGTGCGAGAGGAGGGTACGAGCAGTACTTC.

The chain recombines TRBV27 with TRBJ2-1; TRBD2 aligns across 9 bases. Germline values: CDR1 MNHEY, CDR2 SMNVEV (reference sequence). The CDR3 is 14 residues long. J lost 6 bases, V lost 3 bases, and 3 bases had no gene match. CDR3 DNA sequence: TGTGCCAGCAGTTTTAGCGGGAGTGTCAATGAGCAGTTCTTC. Translated, it gives CASSFSGSVNEQFF.

This chain uses TRBV5-6 with TRBJ1-5, with a tentative D call TRBD1 (6 bases). V shed 2 bases and J shed 8 bases, with 11 bases lying between them. The CDR3 contains 13 residues. The germline CDR1 and CDR2 sequences are SGHDT and YYEEEE. CDR3 nucleotides: TGTGCCAGCAGCTTAGGGGGTGGAGAGCCCCAGCATTTT. It is translated as CASSLGGGEPQHF.

Here the CDR3 reads CASSGTAYNEQFF. CDR3 nucleotide sequence: TGTGCCAGCAGCGGGACAGCCTACAATGAGCAGTTCTTC. This chain links TRBV2 with TRBJ2-1, with 7 positions matching TRBD1. V gave up 6 bases and J gave up 2 bases; unmatched junction bases: 1. The germline gives CDR1 SNHLY, CDR2 FYNNEI. The CDR3 is made up of 13 amino acids. The full variable domain, completed using reference TRBV2 and TRBJ2-1, is EPEVTQTPSHQVTQMGQEVILRCVPISNHLYFYWYRQILGQKVEFLVSFYNNEISEKSEIFDDQFSVERPDGSNFTLKIRSTKLEDSAMYFCASSGTAYNEQFFGPGTRLTVL.

The rearrangement joins TRBV28 to TRBJ1-1, with 10 bases aligning to TRBD1. This CDR3 contains 17 residues. V shed 2 bases and J 2 bases; nucleotides not matched to a gene: 8. CDR1 and CDR2 from the germline V gene are MDHEN and SYDVKM. In DNA form, the CDR3 reads TGTGCCAGCAGTTTAGCCCCGGGACAGGGGATAAACACTGAAGCTTTCTTT. This gives the protein CASSLAPGQGINTEAFF.

The V and J genes are TRBV7-8 and TRBJ2-1, with 9 bases identical to TRBD1. The V and J ends lost 5 bases and 7 bases, in that order; junction bases with no gene match: 6. Germline CDR1 SGHVS, CDR2 FQNEAQ. The CDR3 extends over 14 amino acids. CDR3 protein: CASSMGTGTNEQFF. Written as DNA, the CDR3 is TGTGCCAGCAGCATGGGGACAGGGACTAATGAGCAGTTCTTC.

The chain links TRBV27 to TRBJ1-5; TRBD1 might be the D (5 bases). This CDR3 region has 14 residues. Germline V gives CDR1 MNHEY, CDR2 SMNVEV (reference sequence). V lost 4 bases and J lost 3, with 10 bases in between. The CDR3 is CASSWSGPNQPQHF. The CDR3, as DNA: TGTGCCAGCAGTTGGTCAGGGCCCAATCAGCCCCAGCATTTT.

The chain has TRBV7-9 and TRBJ2-7; D remains ambiguous. CDR1 SEHNR and CDR2 FQNEAQ come from the germline V gene (reference sequence). The CDR3 loop spans 15 amino acids. Deletions cut 1 base from V and 6 bases from J, with 16 bases between. The CDR3 loop is CASSLGPPKASEQYF. In nucleotides, the CDR3 is TGTGCCAGCAGCTTAGGCCCTCCAAAAGCTTCCGAGCAGTACTTC. Variable domain in full (rest from reference TRBV7-9 and TRBJ2-7): DTGVSQNPRHKITKRGQNVTFRCDPISEHNRLYWYRQTLGQGPEFLTYFQNEAQLEKSRLLSDRFSAERPKGSFSTLEIQRTEQGDSAMYLCASSLGPPKASEQYFGPGTRLTVT.

The chain employs TRBV27 and TRBJ1-5, with D perhaps matching TRBD1 (6 bases). The V end lost 3 bases, the J end lost 7 bases, and 10 bases lay between the germline ends. This CDR3 has 13 amino acids. From germline, CDR1 is MNHEY and CDR2 SMNVEV (reference sequence). CDR3 coding DNA: TGTGCCAGCAGTTTGGCAGGGGACCAGCCCCAGCATTTT. It translates to CASSLAGDQPQHF.

This clone is judged medium-sized. J is TRBJ2-7 and V is TRBV12-3 or TRBV12-4; 8 nucleotides line up with TRBD2. This CDR3 comprises 12 residues. J gave up 3 bases and V 5 bases, and 0 bases lay outside the gene matches. The CDR3 protein is CASSSGSYEQYF. For the CDR3, the DNA is TGTGCCAGCAGTAGCGGGAGCTACGAGCAGTACTTC.

About this clone itself: Other nucleotide sequences in the sample specify the same CDR3. The V call is TRBV3-1 (or the pseudogene TRBV3-2), the J call TRBJ2-6; D gene uncertain. V shed 3 bases and J shed 0 bases, with 6 bases lying between them. The CDR3 length is 15 residues. Germline CDR1 is LGHDT and CDR2 is YNNKEL (reference sequence). This CDR3 is CASSQVRSGANVLTF. CDR3 nucleotide sequence: TGTGCCAGCAGCCAGGTGCGCTCTGGGGCCAACGTCCTGACTTTC.

The chain is built from TRBV7-3 and TRBJ2-1, with TRBD1 matching 7 bases. V lost 5 bases and J lost 9; bases outside the gene matches: 4. Germline values: CDR1 SGHTA, CDR2 FQGTGA. The CDR3 is 12 residues long. Here the CDR3 reads CASSLTGVEQFF. CDR3 coding DNA: TGTGCCAGCAGCCTTACAGGGGTTGAGCAGTTCTTC.